This is a list of T cell receptor beta chains from one sample in a study of T cells in Graves' hyperthyroidism and ophthalmopathy. A single record per CDR3 protein comes from TCRdb applying MiXCR to the multiplex PCR reads. Of fewer than 650,000 distinct CDR3 sequences listed, around 13% are singletons. Sequencing was done on a sample of blood. Every receptor here comes from a woman aged 25 to 39 with Graves' hyperthyroidism that later progressed to Graves' ophthalmopathy. Both conserved end residues are part of each CDR3. D genes are given only for firm matches. Expanded clones get a size class; other rows say once, few or many, or leave the size out.

>many|NA|TRBJ1-1|TRBV5-1
TGCGCCAGTTCAGGGGAAATGAACACTGAAGCTTTCTTT
CASSGEMNTEAFF
>many|NA|TRBJ2-3|TRBV25-1
TGTGCCAGCAGAGGCGGGACACGCACAGATACGCAGTATTTT
CASRGGTRTDTQYF
>NA|TRBD2|TRBJ2-1|TRBV20-1
TGCAGTGCTAGAGATCCCCGCAGCGGGAGGGTGCCCTACAATGAGCAGTTCTTC
CSARDPRSGRVPYNEQFF
>many|TRBD2|TRBJ2-7|TRBV12-3/TRBV12-4
TGTGCCAGCAACCCGGGAGGGGCCAGAGCCTACGAGCAGTACTTC
CASNPGGARAYEQYF
>many|TRBD1|TRBJ2-3|TRBV24-1
TGTGCCACCAGTGACCCCACAGGGGATAGTACAGATACGCAGTATTTT
CATSDPTGDSTDTQYF
>few|TRBD2|TRBJ2-1|TRBV6-1
TGTGCCAGCAATATCCCTAGCGGAGCGTCCGATGAGCAGTTCTTC
CASNIPSGASDEQFF
>NA|TRBD1|TRBJ2-3|TRBV7-9
TGTGCCAGCAGCTCCCTCTTGACAGGGGGAAGGCCAGATACGCAGTATTTT
CASSSLLTGGRPDTQYF
>many|NA|TRBJ2-1|TRBV12-3/TRBV12-4
TGTGCCAGCAGTTTAGCGCAGGCGACCGGATACAATGAGCAGTTCTTC
CASSLAQATGYNEQFF
>many|NA|TRBJ2-1|TRBV11-3
TGTGCCAGCAGCTTGGGGTCTTCGGACATCAATGAGCAGTTCTTC
CASSLGSSDINEQFF
>many|TRBD2|TRBJ2-1|TRBV13
TGTGCCAGCAGGGGCCTCCTGGGACTAGCTGAGGAGCAGTTCTTC
CASRGLLGLAEEQFF
>many|NA|TRBJ2-1|TRBV5-1
TGCGCCAGCAGCTTGAACGGGAGCCCTTCGTTCAATGAGCAGTTCTTC
CASSLNGSPSFNEQFF
>many|NA|TRBJ2-7|TRBV5-5
TGTGCCAGCAGCCAATTGGGAGGAATCTACGAGCAGTACTTC
CASSQLGGIYEQYF
>many|TRBD2|TRBJ2-1|TRBV3-1
TGTGCCAGCAGCCAGGTACTAGCGGGGCTCAATGAGCAGTTCTTC
CASSQVLAGLNEQFF
>many|NA|TRBJ2-7|TRBV20-1
TGCAGTGCAAGTGGACAGTTCTACGAGCAGTACTTC
CSASGQFYEQYF
>many|NA|TRBJ2-7|TRBV6-5
TGTGCCAGCAGTTACTCCCCAGATGAGCAGTACTTC
CASSYSPDEQYF
>many|TRBD2|TRBJ2-3|TRBV7-3
TGTGCCAGCAGCTTATACGGGACTAGCGGGATAGGTGGAGATACGCAGTATTTT
CASSLYGTSGIGGDTQYF
>many|NA|TRBJ1-1|TRBV3-1
TGTGCCAGCAGCCAAGGAGGGCACACTGAAGCTTTCTTT
CASSQGGHTEAFF
>many|NA|TRBJ2-7|TRBV5-1
TGCGCCAGCAGCTTGGTCCAGGGCTCTACCTACGAGCAGTACTTC
CASSLVQGSTYEQYF
>many|NA|TRBJ1-5|TRBV27
TGTGCCAGCAGTTTGGCCCCCCCACAGTCCGATAGCAATCAGCCCCAGCATTTT
CASSLAPPQSDSNQPQHF
>NA|TRBD2|TRBJ2-1|TRBV3-1
TGTGCCAGCAGCCCGGGACTAGCGGGGGAACCGGGATACAATGAGCAGTTCTTC
CASSPGLAGEPGYNEQFF
>many|NA|TRBJ1-3|TRBV10-3
TGTGCCATCACCGACACCTCTCTTGGAAACACCATATATTTT
CAITDTSLGNTIYF
>many|TRBD1|TRBJ1-1|TRBV20-1
TGCAGTGCCGCCTCGACAGGGTTCACTGAAGCTTTCTTT
CSAASTGFTEAFF
>NA|TRBD1|TRBJ1-5|TRBV3-1
TGTGCCAGCAGCTATACAGGGGGCAATCAGCCCCAGCATTTT
CASSYTGGNQPQHF
>many|NA|TRBJ2-7|TRBV7-6
TGTGCCAGCAGCTTGGCGACTAACGGCGAGCAGTACTTC
CASSLATNGEQYF
>many|TRBD2|TRBJ2-3|TRBV12-3/TRBV12-4
TGTGCCAGCAGTTTTACTAGCGGGATTTCAGCAGATACGCAGTATTTT
CASSFTSGISADTQYF
>many|TRBD1|TRBJ1-4|TRBV30
TGTGCCTGGAGTTCCGGACAGGGGGACGAAAAACTGTTTTTT
CAWSSGQGDEKLFF
>NA|NA|TRBJ2-7|TRBV13
TGTGCCAGCAGCCAATCCGGACAGAGCCTTTACGAGCAGTACTTC
CASSQSGQSLYEQYF
>few|NA|TRBJ2-7|TRBV24-1
TGTGCCACCAGTGATTTGACCTCAGACGAGCAGTACTTC
CATSDLTSDEQYF
>NA|NA|TRBJ2-7|TRBV7-9
TGTGCCAGCAGCTGGATTAGCCGACCCTACGAGCAGTACTTC
CASSWISRPYEQYF
>few|NA|TRBJ2-2|TRBV5-1
TGCGCCAGCAGCGAGGCGACCGGGGAGCTGTTTTTT
CASSEATGELFF
>few|NA|TRBJ1-5|TRBV28
TGTGCCAGCAGTTCGCATGGGACCTCCGAACATCAGCCCCAGCATTTT
CASSSHGTSEHQPQHF
>many|NA|TRBJ1-1|TRBV19
TGTGCCAGTAGTCCCCGGAAAGGAGCCATCATGAACACTGAAGCTTTCTTT
CASSPRKGAIMNTEAFF
>many|NA|TRBJ1-4|TRBV20-1
TGCAGTGCTAGAGGGGACACCTTCTATGAAAAACTGTTTTTT
CSARGDTFYEKLFF
>few|NA|TRBJ2-2|TRBV7-6
TGTGCCAGCAGATCGAGCGGATTTGGTAACACCGGGGAGCTGTTTTTT
CASRSSGFGNTGELFF
>many|NA|TRBJ1-4|TRBV10-3
TGTGCCATCAGTGAGCACTCAACTAATGAAAAACTGTTTTTT
CAISEHSTNEKLFF
>many|TRBD1|TRBJ1-2|TRBV12-3/TRBV12-4
TGTGCCAGCAGTAACTCCGAGGACAGGGAGTTCGGCTACACCTTC
CASSNSEDREFGYTF
>many|NA|TRBJ1-4|TRBV11-2
TGTGCCAGCAGCCTCGGGCGTGATGAAAAACTGTTTTTT
CASSLGRDEKLFF
>many|TRBD2|TRBJ2-2|TRBV12-3/TRBV12-4
TGTGCCAGCAGTTTAGCCGGGACTAGCGACACCGGGGAGCTGTTTTTT
CASSLAGTSDTGELFF
>many|TRBD2|TRBJ2-1|TRBV6-5
TGTGCCAGCAGTTACTCCGCGGCGGGGGATGAGCAGTTCTTC
CASSYSAAGDEQFF
>few|NA|TRBJ2-3|TRBV18
TGTGCCAGCTCCGCGGCGGTTAGCACAGATACGCAGTATTTT
CASSAAVSTDTQYF
>many|NA|TRBJ1-5|TRBV20-1
TGCAGTGCTATTAGCGGGGATCAGCCCCAGCATTTT
CSAISGDQPQHF
>NA|TRBD2|TRBJ2-1|TRBV7-3
TGTGCCAGCAGCTTACTAGCGGGATTCAACAATGAGCAGTTCTTC
CASSLLAGFNNEQFF
>few|NA|TRBJ1-1|TRBV9
TGTGCCAGCAGCATGGGACGGCGGAACACTGGAGCTTTCTTT
CASSMGRRNTGAFF
>NA|TRBD2|TRBJ2-1|TRBV20-1
TGCAGTGCTACCCGGACTAGCGGGAGGGCCAATAATGAGCAGTTCTTC
CSATRTSGRANNEQFF
>NA|NA|TRBJ1-2|TRBV5-8
TGTGCCAGCAGCTTAAGGCAGTGGGACTACACCTTC
CASSLRQWDYTF